The sample holds one count of the clone carrying this TCR beta chain. What it recognizes is unknown. This entry comes from a study of T cell responses to AZD1222 COVID-19 vaccine. Study-wide results and limits: Nearly half of spike-specific TCRs reportedly target variant regions that are unmutated in the B.1.351 and B.1.1.7 variants. There were repertoire samples only from the period after the peak T cell response. Clonal diversity may have been underestimated in mostly white British donors.

Profiling relied on immunoSEQ multiplex PCR, and the TCRdb table lists in-frame clones only, not all of them. This sample yields tens of thousands of clones, of which 80% to 90% are seen a single time; 2.5% to 3% belongs to the top ten. Trimming took off 4 bases at V and 7 bases at J, with 10 bases between the two ends. This CDR3 has 13 residues. The V gene's germline CDR1 is KGHDR and CDR2 SFDVKD. Sequenced here: peripheral blood, sampled 28 days after the second AZD1222 dose. This receptor was obtained from an adult who received the AZD1222 COVID-19 vaccine. The chain carries TRBV24-1 and TRBJ2-1; tentative D call: TRBD2 (6 bases). CDR3 region: CATSEEGWNEQFF. The CDR3 DNA follows: TGTGCCACCAGTGAGGAGGGTTGGAATGAGCAGTTCTTC.